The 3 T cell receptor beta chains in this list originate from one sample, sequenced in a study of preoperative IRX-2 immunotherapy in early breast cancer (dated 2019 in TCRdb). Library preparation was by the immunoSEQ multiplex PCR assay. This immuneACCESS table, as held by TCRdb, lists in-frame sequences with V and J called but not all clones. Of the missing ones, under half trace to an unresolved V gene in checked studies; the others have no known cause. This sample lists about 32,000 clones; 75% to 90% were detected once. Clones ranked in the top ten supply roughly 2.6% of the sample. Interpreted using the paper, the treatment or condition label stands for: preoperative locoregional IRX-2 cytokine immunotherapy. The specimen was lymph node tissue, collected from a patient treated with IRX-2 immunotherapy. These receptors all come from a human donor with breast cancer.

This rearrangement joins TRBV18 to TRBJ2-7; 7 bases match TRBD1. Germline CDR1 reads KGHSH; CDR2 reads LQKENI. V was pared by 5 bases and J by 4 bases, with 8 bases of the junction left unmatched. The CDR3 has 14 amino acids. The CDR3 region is CASSDRDRQYEQYF. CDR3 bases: TGTGCCAGCTCAGACCGGGACAGACAATACGAGCAGTACTTC.

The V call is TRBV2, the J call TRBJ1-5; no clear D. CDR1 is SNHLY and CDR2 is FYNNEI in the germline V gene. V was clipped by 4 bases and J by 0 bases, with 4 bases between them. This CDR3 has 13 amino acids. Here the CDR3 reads CASSGNSNQPQHF. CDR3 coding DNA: TGTGCCAGCAGTGGGAATAGCAATCAGCCCCAGCATTTT.

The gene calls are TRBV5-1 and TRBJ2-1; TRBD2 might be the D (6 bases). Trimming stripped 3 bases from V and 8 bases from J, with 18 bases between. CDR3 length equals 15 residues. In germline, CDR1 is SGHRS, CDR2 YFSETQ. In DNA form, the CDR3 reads TGCGCCAGCAGCTCGGAGGGGACTGTCTTTGATGAGCAGTTCTTC. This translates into CASSSEGTVFDEQFF.